The clone carrying this TCR beta chain has only a few counts. No antigen is known for it. This specimen comes from a study of identical twins. Findings and caveats of the study: Zero-insertion results could be subject to partial confounding by invariant MAIT and iNKT cells.

The CDR3 covers 15 residues. Germline loops: CDR1 DFQATT, CDR2 SNEGSKA (reference sequence). V lost 6 bases, J lost 2 bases, and 17 bases lay in between. Among all donors, each was a healthy Caucasian. TCRdb recomputed calls from the 5' RACE reads with MiXCR, one row per CDR3 protein. The data show approximately 890,000 distinct CDR3 sequences, around an eighth seen once. This same sample was also part of a study on yellow fever vaccine responses in identical twins.

This sequence was found in a woman younger than 30 in good health. V usage is TRBV20-1 and J usage is TRBJ2-1; TRBD2 is a possible D gene (7 bases). The sample consisted of PBMCs. CDR3 protein: CSAGGGGSPYNEQFF. CDR3 nucleotides: TGCAGTGCCGGGGGCGGCGGGAGTCCCTACAATGAGCAGTTCTTC.